Presented here are 24 T cell receptor beta chains from one specimen sequenced in a study of CD8 T cells in ankylosing spondylitis. Study findings and constraints: About 8 highly homologous variants made up a TCR beta motif that seemed to typify ankylosing spondylitis blood.

These receptors' antigens are unknown. TCRdb reprocessed the 5' RACE reads with MiXCR, giving one entry per CDR3 protein. The sample shows 450,000 or so distinct CDR3 sequences, roughly 25% of them seen only once. The specimen sequenced was blood, either unsorted or a sorted T cell fraction (not recorded which). These receptors all come from a male donor with ankylosing spondylitis.

V is TRBV24-1 and J is TRBJ2-1; the D gene is possibly TRBD1 (6 bases). The germline gives CDR1 KGHDR, CDR2 SFDVKD. Trimming cost V 8 bases and J 0 bases, with 10 bases left between them. The CDR3 totals 14 residues. The CDR3, as DNA: TGTGCCACCAAGGGGGAGAGCTCCTACAATGAGCAGTTCTTC. Protein sequence: CATKGESSYNEQFF.

This clonotype was counted only a few times. This chain links TRBV7-2 with TRBJ2-2; D is unclear. V lost 2 bases and J lost 4, with 5 bases in between. CDR1 SGHTA and CDR2 FQGNSA come from the germline V gene. The CDR3 totals 13 residues. DNA of the CDR3: TGTGCCAGCAGCTTAATAGCCACCGGGGAGCTGTTTTTT. Encoded protein: CASSLIATGELFF.

This clonotype was recorded a few times. The chain recombines TRBV5-6 with TRBJ2-2, with D unclear. The CDR3 has 16 amino acids. Germline assignment: CDR1 SGHDT and CDR2 YYEEEE. Trimming left V 4 bases short and J 3 bases short, with 16 bases between. This CDR3 reads CASSPRLLVDTGELFF. Here the CDR3 DNA reads TGTGCCAGCAGCCCACGGCTTCTAGTGGACACCGGGGAGCTGTTTTTT. Looking up the rest from reference TRBV5-6 and TRBJ2-2 gives the full variable domain: DAGVTQSPTHLIKTRGQQVTLRCSPKSGHDTVSWYQQALGQGPQFIFQYYEEEERQRGNFPDRFSGHQFPNYSSELNVNALLLGDSALYLCASSPRLLVDTGELFFGEGSRLTVL.

Many counts were recorded for this clonotype. The chain couples TRBV12-3 or TRBV12-4 to TRBJ1-1, with a tentative D call TRBD1 (6 bases). Trimming removed 6 bases from V and 1 base from J, with 15 bases in between. The CDR3 runs to 15 residues. The CDR3 nucleotides read TGTGCCAGCAGCCGGGGGGGCTGGGGGAACACTGAAGCTTTCTTT. Translated: CASSRGGWGNTEAFF.

This chain connects TRBV20-1 to TRBJ1-4; 7 positions match TRBD1. V dropped 6 bases and J dropped 13; count of bases not matched to a gene: 8. This CDR3 contains 11 residues. Germline CDR1 is DFQATT and CDR2 is SNEGSKA (reference sequence). CDR3 protein: CSASGTDGLFF. The CDR3 bases are TGCAGTGCGTCCGGGACAGATGGACTGTTTTTT.

This clonotype has only a few counts. V is TRBV7-6 and J is TRBJ1-1; no clear D gene. The germline V and J ends were trimmed by 4 bases and 4 bases, with 10 bases remaining between them. Germline CDR1 reads SGHVS; CDR2 reads FNYEAQ. The CDR3 consists of 13 residues. Written as DNA, the CDR3 is TGTGCCAGCAGCTATAGGCAAGGCACTGAAGCTTTCTTT. Translation gives CASSYRQGTEAFF.

The chain employs TRBV6-1 and TRBJ2-5, with 8 bases that match TRBD2. CDR1 and CDR2 from the germline V gene are MNHNS and SASEGT. CDR3 size: 14 residues. Germline trimming cut 6 bases from V and 5 bases from J; bases unmatched to any gene: 8. CDR3 sequence (DNA): TGTGCCAGCAGACGTAGCGGGAAGACTGAGACCCAGTACTTC. Translated, it gives CASRRSGKTETQYF.

This clonotype was seen more than once but under ten times. The chain links TRBV5-1 to TRBJ2-3, with a tentative D call TRBD2 (5 bases). CDR1 and CDR2 (germline): SGHRS, YFSETQ. The CDR3 totals 15 residues. Trimming cost V 0 bases and J 6 bases, with 14 bases left between them. DNA of the CDR3: TGCGCCAGCAGCTTGGAGGAGACTACCGTGGATACGCAGTATTTT. Translated, it gives CASSLEETTVDTQYF.

This CDR3 is CSARLQEPNRGTQYF. The CDR3 region has the DNA TGCAGTGCTAGACTCCAGGAGCCTAACCGGGGTACGCAGTATTTT. V gene TRBV20-1 combines with J gene TRBJ2-3, with a possible D match to TRBD2 (5 bases). Germline CDR1 is DFQATT and CDR2 is SNEGSKA (reference sequence). Trimming stripped 2 bases from V and 8 bases from J, with 20 bases between. The CDR3 is made up of 15 amino acids.

This clonotype was observed a few times. The chain recombines TRBV5-5 with TRBJ2-7; D uncertain. Trimming took off 2 bases at V and 5 bases at J, with 17 bases between the two ends. CDR3 length equals 15 residues. Per the germline V gene, CDR1 is SGHKS and CDR2 is YYEKEE (reference sequence). In nucleotides, the CDR3 is TGTGCCAGCAGCTTTGGAGTGGGGTCGCTACACGAGCAGTACTTC. Translating it yields CASSFGVGSLHEQYF.

The chain has TRBV10-3 and TRBJ2-2, with D perhaps being TRBD1 or TRBD2 (5 bases each). In germline, CDR1 is ENHRY, CDR2 SYGVKD. Trimming left V 8 bases short and J 4 bases short, with 14 bases between. This CDR3 is built from 14 residues. CDR3 residues: CAIGSGASTGELFF. In DNA form, the CDR3 reads TGTGCCATCGGTTCCGGGGCAAGCACCGGGGAGCTGTTTTTT.

This clonotype was counted a few times. CDR3 protein: CSARVTASYGYTF. The CDR3 nucleotides read TGCAGTGCTAGAGTAACAGCGAGCTATGGCTACACCTTC. The chain recombines TRBV20-1 with TRBJ1-2; D ambiguous. V dropped 1 base and J dropped 4 bases, with 10 bases sitting between them. The CDR3 sequence is 13 residues long. Germline loops: CDR1 DFQATT, CDR2 SNEGSKA (reference sequence).

The rearrangement links TRBV5-1 to TRBJ2-5, with D unresolved. This CDR3 comprises 12 residues. The germline V gene has CDR1 SGHRS and CDR2 YFSETQ. V was cut by 1 base and J by 3 bases, with 4 bases left in between. The CDR3 region has the DNA TGCGCCAGCAGCTTGCATGAAGAGACCCAGTACTTC. Translating gives CASSLHEETQYF.

A few counts support this clonotype. The chain joins TRBV24-1 to TRBJ2-6, with 8 nucleotides matching TRBD1. CDR3 length: 17 amino acids. The V gene's germline CDR1 is KGHDR and CDR2 SFDVKD. V dropped 4 bases and J dropped 1; count of bases not matched to a gene: 5. Here the CDR3 reads CATSDSGQASGANVLTF. The CDR3 nucleotides are TGTGCCACCAGTGACTCGGGACAGGCATCTGGGGCCAACGTCCTGACTTTC.

The sample holds a few counts of this clonotype. V and J are TRBV20-1 and TRBJ2-3, with 11 bases aligning to TRBD2. This CDR3 spans 16 amino acids. The germline V gene has CDR1 DFQATT and CDR2 SNEGSKA (reference sequence). V lost 4 bases to trimming and J lost 4 bases; unmatched junction nucleotides: 10. CDR3 nucleotide sequence: TGCAGTGCTACAGACGTAGCGGGAGGGGGGTCAGATACGCAGTATTTT. It translates to CSATDVAGGGSDTQYF.

In its sample, this clonotype was seen a few times. The chain couples TRBV6-5 to TRBJ2-5; D is unresolved. CDR1 is MNHEY, CDR2 SVGAGI, per germline. The ends were cut back, 2 bases at V and 1 base at J, with 8 bases in the middle. The CDR3 loop spans 14 amino acids. CDR3: CASSYPPPQETQYF. Written as DNA, the CDR3 is TGTGCCAGCAGTTACCCGCCGCCCCAAGAGACCCAGTACTTC.

The chain links TRBV6-1 to TRBJ1-3, with D hard to call. Germline lookup yields CDR1 MNHNS and CDR2 SASEGT. V lost 3 bases and J 4 bases, leaving 7 bases between the germline ends. The CDR3 consists of 13 residues. CDR3 sequence reads: CASSELRGNTIYF. CDR3 nucleotide sequence: TGTGCCAGCAGTGAGTTGCGGGGAAACACCATATATTTT.

This clonotype was seen a handful of times. The chain combines TRBV19 with TRBJ2-1; TRBD1 matches 8 bases. Germline V lookup: CDR1 LNHDA, CDR2 SQIVND (reference sequence). Unmatched junction bases numbered 9, after V lost 6 bases and J lost 8 bases. The CDR3 runs to 14 residues. CDR3 DNA: TGTGCCAGTAGGACCCAACAGGGGGGACATGAGCAGTTCTTC. This encodes CASRTQQGGHEQFF. The full variable domain, with the rest looked up from reference TRBV19 and TRBJ2-1, is DGGITQSPKYLFRKEGQNVTLSCEQNLNHDAMYWYRQDPGQGLRLIYYSQIVNDFQKGDIAEGYSVSREKKESFPLTVTSAQKNPTAFYLCASRTQQGGHEQFFGPGTRLTVL.

At least ten counts were recorded for this clonotype. This chain joins TRBV5-1 and TRBJ1-1; D uncertain. Trimming removed 0 bases from V and 1 base from J, with 7 bases in between. The CDR3 is 14 amino acids. Looked up from germline, CDR1 is SGHRS and CDR2 is YFSETQ. CDR3 DNA: TGCGCCAGCAGCTTGGAAGGCTCGAACACTGAAGCTTTCTTT. This gives the protein CASSLEGSNTEAFF.

This rearrangement joins TRBV5-1 to TRBJ2-2; 7 nucleotides align to TRBD2. Germline trimming cut 4 bases from V and 4 bases from J; bases unmatched to any gene: 7. Germline CDR1 is SGHRS and CDR2 is YFSETQ. The CDR3 totals 15 residues. In DNA, the CDR3 is TGCGCCAGCAGCCTCCAGGGAGGGTTCACCGGGGAGCTGTTTTTT. It codes for CASSLQGGFTGELFF.

This clonotype has just a few counts. The chain uses TRBV5-1 and TRBJ2-1, with 11 bases identical to TRBD2. J gave up 4 bases and V 3 bases, and 12 bases lay outside the gene matches. Germline CDR1 and CDR2: SGHRS and YFSETQ. The CDR3 runs 18 residues. The CDR3 region has the DNA TGCGCCAGCAGCTCCCGAGGGCTAGCGGGAGGTAATTACAATGAGCAGTTCTTC. Amino acid sequence: CASSSRGLAGGNYNEQFF.

This clonotype was detected many times. The chain carries TRBV2 and TRBJ1-3, with D tentatively TRBD1 (5 bases). V dropped 6 bases and J dropped 1 base, with 10 bases sitting between them. The CDR3 consists of 14 residues. Per germline, CDR1 SNHLY and CDR2 FYNNEI. The chain's CDR3 is CASRDKRSGNTIYF. The CDR3 nucleotides are TGTGCCAGCAGGGACAAGAGGTCTGGAAACACCATATATTTT.

This rearrangement joins TRBV10-3 to TRBJ2-2, with 9 bases lining up with TRBD1. V gave up 10 bases and J gave up 1 base; unmatched junction bases: 7. CDR3 length: 15 residues. CDR1 and CDR2 (germline): ENHRY, SYGVKD. CDR3 in amino acids: CATWPDRGNTGELFF. The CDR3 nucleotides are TGTGCCACCTGGCCGGACAGGGGGAACACCGGGGAGCTGTTTTTT.

The chain combines TRBV30 with TRBJ1-1; D not resolved. Germline V gene data show CDR1 as GTSNPN and CDR2 as SVGIG (reference sequence). CDR3 length equals 12 residues. The V end lost 5 bases, the J end lost 6 bases, and 13 bases lay between the germline ends. This CDR3 reads CAWEKYGAEAFF. DNA for the CDR3: TGTGCCTGGGAGAAATATGGGGCTGAAGCTTTCTTT. The whole variable domain, filled in from reference TRBV30 and TRBJ1-1, reads SQTIHQWPATLVQPVGSPLSLECTVEGTSNPNLYWYRQAAGRGLQLLFYSVGIGQISSEVPQNLSASRPQDRQFILSSKKLLLSDSGFYLCAWEKYGAEAFFGQGTRLTVV.